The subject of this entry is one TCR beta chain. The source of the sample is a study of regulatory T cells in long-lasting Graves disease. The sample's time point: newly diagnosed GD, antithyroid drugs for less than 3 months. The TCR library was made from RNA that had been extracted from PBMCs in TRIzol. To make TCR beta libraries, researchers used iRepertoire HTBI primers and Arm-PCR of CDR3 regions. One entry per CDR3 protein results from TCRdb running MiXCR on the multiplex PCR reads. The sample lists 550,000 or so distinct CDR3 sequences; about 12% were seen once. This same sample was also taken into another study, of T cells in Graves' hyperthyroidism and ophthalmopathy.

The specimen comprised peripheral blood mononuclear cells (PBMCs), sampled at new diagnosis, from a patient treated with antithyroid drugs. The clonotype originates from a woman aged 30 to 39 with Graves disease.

The CDR3 here is CASSLAPPNTEAFF. CDR3 nucleotide sequence: TGCGCCAGCAGCTTGGCTCCGCCTAACACTGAAGCTTTCTTT. The rearrangement uses TRBV5-1 and TRBJ1-1; D gene uncertain. The length of the CDR3 is 14 residues. Germline V gene data show CDR1 as SGHRS and CDR2 as YFSETQ. V shed 0 bases and J shed 2 bases, with 8 bases lying between them.